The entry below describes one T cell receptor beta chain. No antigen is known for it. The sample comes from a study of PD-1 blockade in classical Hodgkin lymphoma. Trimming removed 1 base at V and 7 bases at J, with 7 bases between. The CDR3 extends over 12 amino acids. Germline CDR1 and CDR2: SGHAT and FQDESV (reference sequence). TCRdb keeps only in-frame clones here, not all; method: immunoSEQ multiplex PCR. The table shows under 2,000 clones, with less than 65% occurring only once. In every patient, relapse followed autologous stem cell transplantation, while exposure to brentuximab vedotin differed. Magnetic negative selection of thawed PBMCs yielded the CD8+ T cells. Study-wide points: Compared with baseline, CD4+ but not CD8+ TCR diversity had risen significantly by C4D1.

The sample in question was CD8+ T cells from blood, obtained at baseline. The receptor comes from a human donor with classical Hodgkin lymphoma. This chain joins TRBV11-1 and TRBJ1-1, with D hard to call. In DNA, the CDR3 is TGTGCCAGCAGCTTAGTAGGCCTTGAAGCTTTCTTT. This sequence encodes CASSLVGLEAFF.